This T cell receptor (beta chain) derives from a study of shared clonotypes between healthy human individuals. The assay was immunoSEQ multiplex PCR, and TCRdb's table has in-frame clones only and misses some. The table has roughly 2.4 million clones, nearly 97% seen once; the top ten hold roughly 0.13%. The CDR3 is 13 amino acids. The germline gives CDR1 MGHRA, CDR2 YSYEKL. Between the trimmed V and J ends, which lost 0 bases and 5 bases, there was a span of 7 bases. The V gene is TRBV4-1, the J gene TRBJ1-2; D is unresolved. Sequenced: naive CD4+ T cells sorted from blood. The subset is: CD45RA+ positively selected. The receptor was isolated from a man aged 18 to 35 in good health. CDR3 bases: TGCGCCAGCAGCCAAGAGGCCGCGTATGGCTACACCTTC. Encoded protein: CASSQEAAYGYTF.